The sequence of this T cell receptor beta chain was determined in a study of response to subunit inactivated influenza vaccine. Findings and limits, study-wide: Authors suggested each seasonal flu vaccination may recruit only limited numbers of new T cells.

The CDR3 loop spans 19 amino acids. Losses at the gene ends were 3 bases for V and 2 bases for J; bases not matched to a gene: 11. Germline values: CDR1 MGHDK, CDR2 SYGVNS. TCRdb fed the RT-PCR reads into MiXCR, producing one record per CDR3 protein. This sample has 550,000 to 800,000 distinct CDR3 sequences, with 11% to 15% found just once. This clonotype was found a few times. As yet, its antigen is unknown. This sequence originates from a man over 45 who received an inactivated influenza vaccine. This specimen consisted of PBMCs from blood, obtained less than 15 days before vaccination. This rearrangement joins TRBV25-1 to TRBJ2-7; TRBD2 agrees at 15 bases. The CDR3 region is CASSDGLAGGILQTYEQYF. In nucleotides, the CDR3 is TGTGCCAGCAGTGATGGACTAGCGGGGGGGATTTTGCAGACCTACGAGCAGTACTTC.